This T cell receptor (beta chain) was observed in a study of cytomegalovirus exposure and HLA in healthy donors. Whole-study results and caveats: Relative to the approximately 680-donor mean, N-insertions were reportedly fewer in an Asian-associated ancestry cluster in a later analysis. The authors later found HLA-associated TCR beta chains more clonally expanded than equally common others.

This CDR3 is built from 16 residues. The junction had 4 bases not matched to a gene; V was cut back by 4 bases and J by 2 bases. Germline V gene sequence: CDR1 SGHNT, CDR2 YYREEE (reference sequence). The PCR contained 60 Vbeta and 13 Jbeta primers. Produced via immunoSEQ multiplex PCR; TCRdb's table is partial and in-frame only. Altogether more than 100,000 clones are present, roughly three fifths being singletons, with the ten largest covering about 9%. Notes on this clone: Its cognate antigen is unknown.

This TCR came from a middle-aged man in good health and CMV-seropositive. This rearrangement joins TRBV5-4 to TRBJ2-3; 13 bases align to TRBD2. The sequencing sample was made of PBMCs. The CDR3 nucleotides read TGTGCCAGCAGCACGGGACTAGCGGGGTTCACAGATACGCAGTATTTT. Residues: CASSTGLAGFTDTQYF.